In this sample, the clone carrying this T cell receptor beta chain turned up many times. The antigen is not known. Quantitative barcoded 5'-RACE was used to prepare TCR beta libraries. TCRdb independently ran MiXCR on the 5' RACE reads; one entry per CDR3 protein. The profile covers 220,000 or so distinct CDR3 sequences, with about 11% appearing a single time and over 20% taken by the ten largest. V was trimmed by 3 bases and J by 11 bases, leaving 11 bases between them. Germline loops: CDR1 KGHSH, CDR2 LQKENI. There are 12 residues in the CDR3. This specimen comes from a study of CD8 T cells in ankylosing spondylitis. Overall study findings and caveats: Made up of eight highly homologous variants, a TCR beta motif appeared characteristic of ankylosing spondylitis blood. Significantly higher representation of disease-linked clones was reported for matched ankylosing spondylitis synovial fluid. A number of the motif variants had already been described in reactive arthritis synovial fluid and blood.

The sequence derives from a male donor with ankylosing spondylitis or in good health (not recorded which). This sequence joins TRBV18 and TRBJ2-1; D remains unclear. Sequenced: blood, either unsorted or a sorted T cell fraction (not recorded which). CDR3 in amino acids: CASSPTHPQQFF. CDR3 DNA: TGTGCCAGCTCACCGACACATCCTCAGCAGTTCTTC.